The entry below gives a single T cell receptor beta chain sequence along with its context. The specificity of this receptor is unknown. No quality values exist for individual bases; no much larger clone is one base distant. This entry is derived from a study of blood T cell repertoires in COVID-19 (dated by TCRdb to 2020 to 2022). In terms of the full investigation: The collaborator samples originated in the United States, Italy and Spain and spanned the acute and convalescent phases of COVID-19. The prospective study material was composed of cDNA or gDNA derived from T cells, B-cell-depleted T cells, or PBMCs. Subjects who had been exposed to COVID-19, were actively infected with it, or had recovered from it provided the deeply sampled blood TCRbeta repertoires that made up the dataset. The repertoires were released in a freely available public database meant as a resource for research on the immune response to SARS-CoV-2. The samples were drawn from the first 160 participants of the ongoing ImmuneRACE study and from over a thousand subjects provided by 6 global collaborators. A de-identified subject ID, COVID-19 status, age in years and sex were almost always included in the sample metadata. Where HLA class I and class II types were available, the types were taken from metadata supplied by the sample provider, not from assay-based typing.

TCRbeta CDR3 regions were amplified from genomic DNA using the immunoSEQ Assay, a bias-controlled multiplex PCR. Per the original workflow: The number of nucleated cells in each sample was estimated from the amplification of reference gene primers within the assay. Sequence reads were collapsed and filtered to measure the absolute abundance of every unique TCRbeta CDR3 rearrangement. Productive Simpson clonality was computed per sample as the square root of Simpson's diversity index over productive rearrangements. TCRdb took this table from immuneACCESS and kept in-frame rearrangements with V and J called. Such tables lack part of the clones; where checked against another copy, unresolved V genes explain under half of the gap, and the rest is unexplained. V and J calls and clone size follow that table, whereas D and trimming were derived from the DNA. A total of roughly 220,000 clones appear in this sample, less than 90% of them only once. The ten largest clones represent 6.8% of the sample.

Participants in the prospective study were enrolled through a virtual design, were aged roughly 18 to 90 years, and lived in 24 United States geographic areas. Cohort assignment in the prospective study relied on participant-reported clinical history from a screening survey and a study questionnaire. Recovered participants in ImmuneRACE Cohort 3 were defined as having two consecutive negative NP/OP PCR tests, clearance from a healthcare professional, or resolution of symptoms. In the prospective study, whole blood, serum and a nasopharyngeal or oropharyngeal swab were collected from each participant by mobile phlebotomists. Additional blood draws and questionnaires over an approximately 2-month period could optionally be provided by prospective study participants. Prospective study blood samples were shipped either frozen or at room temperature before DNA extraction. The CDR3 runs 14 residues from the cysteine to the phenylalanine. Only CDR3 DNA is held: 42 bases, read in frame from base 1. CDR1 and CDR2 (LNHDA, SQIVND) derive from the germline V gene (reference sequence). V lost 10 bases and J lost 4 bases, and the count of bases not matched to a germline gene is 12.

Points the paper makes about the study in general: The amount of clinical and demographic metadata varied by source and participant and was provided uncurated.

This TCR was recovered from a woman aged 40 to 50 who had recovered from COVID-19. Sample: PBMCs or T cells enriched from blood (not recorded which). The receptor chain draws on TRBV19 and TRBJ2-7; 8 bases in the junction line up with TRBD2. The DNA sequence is TGTGCCACTAAAGACTCGGGAGGGCCGTACGAGCAGTACTTC. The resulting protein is CATKDSGGPYEQYF.